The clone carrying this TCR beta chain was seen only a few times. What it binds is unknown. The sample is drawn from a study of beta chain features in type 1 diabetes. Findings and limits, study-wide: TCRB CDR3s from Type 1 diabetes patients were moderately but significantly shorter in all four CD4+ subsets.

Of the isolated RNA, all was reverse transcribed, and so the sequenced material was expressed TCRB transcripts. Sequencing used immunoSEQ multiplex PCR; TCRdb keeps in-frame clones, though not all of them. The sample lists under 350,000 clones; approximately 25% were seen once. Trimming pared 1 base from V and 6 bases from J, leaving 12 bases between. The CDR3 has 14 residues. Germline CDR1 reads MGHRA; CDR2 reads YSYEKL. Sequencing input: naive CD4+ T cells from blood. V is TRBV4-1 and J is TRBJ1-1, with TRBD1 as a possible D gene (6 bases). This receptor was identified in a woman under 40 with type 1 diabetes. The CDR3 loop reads CASSQGGGLAEAFF. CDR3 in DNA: TGCGCCAGCAGCCAAGGAGGGGGTTTGGCTGAAGCTTTCTTT.